This T cell receptor beta chain is from a study of CD8 T cells in ankylosing spondylitis. The study's findings and limits: Within matched ankylosing spondylitis synovial fluid, disease-linked clones were reportedly significantly enriched. About 8 highly homologous variants made up a TCR beta motif that seemed to typify ankylosing spondylitis blood. Peripheral blood held disease-linked clones only at relatively low frequency, and these were CD8+. Certain motif variants had earlier been reported in reactive arthritis synovial fluid and blood.

Scientists made TCR beta libraries using quantitative 5'-RACE with molecular barcodes. From the 5' RACE reads, TCRdb called clonotypes with MiXCR, one entry per CDR3 protein. The sample holds roughly 350,000 distinct CDR3 sequences, under 8.5% seen once. V lost 0 bases and J lost 6, with 15 bases in between. Germline CDR1 reads DFQATT; CDR2 reads SNEGSKA (reference sequence). This CDR3 contains 15 residues. The table lists this clonotype with a few counts. Its antigen is as yet unknown. The sample taken for sequencing was blood, either unsorted or a sorted T cell fraction (not recorded which). The TCR sequence derives from a male donor with ankylosing spondylitis. V usage is TRBV20-1 and J usage is TRBJ1-3, with D possibly being TRBD1 (5 bases). Here the CDR3 reads CSARDRGYGVNTIYF. In DNA form, the CDR3 reads TGCAGTGCTAGAGATCGGGGCTACGGAGTAAACACCATATATTTT.